This TCR beta chain was found in a study of patients and donors after allogeneic stem cell transplantation. In this sample, this clonotype turned up a few times. TCRdb fed the RT-PCR reads into MiXCR, producing one record per CDR3 protein. The data hold about a million distinct CDR3 sequences, with approximately 18% observed a single time. V shed 6 bases, J shed 5 bases, and the junction held 10 bases outside the gene matches. Germline loops: CDR1 LNHDA, CDR2 SQIVND (reference sequence). This CDR3 contains 15 residues. The sample consisted of blood, either unsorted or a sorted T cell fraction (not recorded which). This sequence was found in a human donor who was either an allogeneic HSCT recipient or a stem cell or donor lymphocyte infusion donor (not recorded which). It is not recorded whose cells these are; they may come from a transplant donor. The chain is built from TRBV19 and TRBJ1-5; 7 bases are a match to TRBD1. The CDR3 protein is CASSFSDRVDQPQHF. CDR3 nucleotide sequence: TGTGCCAGTAGCTTCTCAGACAGGGTTGATCAGCCCCAGCATTTT.